The present entry profiles one T cell receptor beta chain with its context. Its antigen is unidentified. The data belong to a study of T cells in Graves' hyperthyroidism and ophthalmopathy. TCR beta CDR3 sequences were amplified from RNA transcripts. First-round RT-PCR targeting the TCR CDR3 was performed with the HTBI primer set. TCRdb used MiXCR to reprocess the multiplex PCR reads, holding one entry per CDR3 protein. The repertoire consists of roughly 500,000 distinct CDR3 sequences, with about 45% occurring once and the leading ten covering 44%. Trimming removed 0 bases at V and 3 bases at J, with 15 bases between. Germline assignment: CDR1 SGHRS and CDR2 YFSETQ. The CDR3 has 16 residues. Study results and limitations: Most clonotypes that expanded in the thyroid above 0.001 also showed up in blood.

What was sequenced was peripheral blood or thyroid tissue (not recorded which). The sequence came from an adult woman with Graves' disease, either hyperthyroidism or ophthalmopathy (not recorded which). The V gene is TRBV5-1, the J gene TRBJ1-2; maybe TRBD1 (6 bases). The CDR3 is CASSLATGLDDYGYTF. CDR3 DNA: TGCGCCAGCAGCTTGGCGACAGGCCTGGATGACTATGGCTACACCTTC. Variable domain in full (rest from reference TRBV5-1 and TRBJ1-2): KAGVTQTPRYLIKTRGQQVTLSCSPISGHRSVSWYQQTPGQGLQFLFEYFSETQRNKGNFPGRFSGRQFSNSRSEMNVSTLELGDSALYLCASSLATGLDDYGYTFGSGTRLTVV.